The entry below describes one TCR beta chain. These data originate in a study of OX40 agonist ivuxolimab in advanced cancers. The overall study: There were three patients with partial responses, one having hepatocellular carcinoma and two cutaneous melanoma.

Method: immunoSEQ multiplex PCR; TCRdb's copy keeps in-frame clones and lacks some. This table holds roughly 67,000 clones, about 89% found once. The sequenced sample was CD4+ or CD8+ T cells sorted from blood, obtained in a trial of the OX40 agonist ivuxolimab. This sequence was found in an adult with an advanced solid tumor such as melanoma, head and neck, liver or kidney cancer.

Here the CDR3 DNA reads TGTGCCAGCAGCCGGGACAGGGTTGATGGCTACACCTTC. Amino acid sequence: CASSRDRVDGYTF. V usage is TRBV6-1 and J usage is TRBJ1-2, with TRBD1 matching over 9 bases. J was trimmed by 6 bases and V by 6 bases; bases with no gene match: 5. The CDR3 is 13 residues long. CDR1 is MNHNS, CDR2 SASEGT, per germline.